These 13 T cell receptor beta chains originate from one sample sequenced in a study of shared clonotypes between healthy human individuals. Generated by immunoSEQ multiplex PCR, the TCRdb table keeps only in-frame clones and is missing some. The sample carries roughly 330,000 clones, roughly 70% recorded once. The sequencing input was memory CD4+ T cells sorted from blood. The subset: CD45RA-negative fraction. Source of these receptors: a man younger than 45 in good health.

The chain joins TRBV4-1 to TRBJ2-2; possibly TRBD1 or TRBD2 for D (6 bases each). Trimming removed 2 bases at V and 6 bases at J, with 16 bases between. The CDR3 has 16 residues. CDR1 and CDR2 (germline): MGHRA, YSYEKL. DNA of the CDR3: TGCGCCAGCAGCCAAACCCCCGGGGGCTTCCCCGGGGAGCTGTTTTTT. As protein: CASSQTPGGFPGELFF.

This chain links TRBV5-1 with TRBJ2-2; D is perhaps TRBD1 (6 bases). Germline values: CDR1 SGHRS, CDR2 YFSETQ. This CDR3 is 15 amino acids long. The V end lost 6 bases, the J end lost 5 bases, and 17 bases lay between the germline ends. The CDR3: CASNQGLGSTGELFF. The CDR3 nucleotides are TGCGCCAGCAATCAGGGGTTAGGGAGTACCGGGGAGCTGTTTTTT.

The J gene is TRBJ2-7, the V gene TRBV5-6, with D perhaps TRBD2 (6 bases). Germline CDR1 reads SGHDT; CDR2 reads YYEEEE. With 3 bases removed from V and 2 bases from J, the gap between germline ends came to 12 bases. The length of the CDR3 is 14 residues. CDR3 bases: TGTGCCAGCAGCTCGCGGAGGGTTGCCTACGAGCAGTACTTC. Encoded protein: CASSSRRVAYEQYF.

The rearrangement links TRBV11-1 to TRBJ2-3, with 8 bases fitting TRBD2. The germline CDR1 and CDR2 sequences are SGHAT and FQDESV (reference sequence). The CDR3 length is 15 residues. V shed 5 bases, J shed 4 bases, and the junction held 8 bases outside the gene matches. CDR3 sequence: CASSPSAGVPDTQYF. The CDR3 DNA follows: TGTGCCAGCAGCCCCTCAGCGGGAGTCCCAGATACGCAGTATTTT.

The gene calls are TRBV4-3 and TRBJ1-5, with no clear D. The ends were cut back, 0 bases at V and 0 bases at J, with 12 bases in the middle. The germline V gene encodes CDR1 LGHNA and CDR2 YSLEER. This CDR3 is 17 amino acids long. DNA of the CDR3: TGCGCCAGCAGCCAAGATTGGGAAGCCTATAGCAATCAGCCCCAGCATTTT. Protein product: CASSQDWEAYSNQPQHF.

CDR3 bases: TGTGCCAGCAGCCATACAAAGGGACAGGCAAACAATGAGCAGTTCTTC. Protein product: CASSHTKGQANNEQFF. This chain links TRBV7-2 with TRBJ2-1; 8 nucleotides agree with TRBD1. The length of the CDR3 is 16 residues. Germline assignment: CDR1 SGHTA and CDR2 FQGNSA. Trimming at V came to 5 bases and at J to 5 bases, leaving 11 bases not matched to a gene.

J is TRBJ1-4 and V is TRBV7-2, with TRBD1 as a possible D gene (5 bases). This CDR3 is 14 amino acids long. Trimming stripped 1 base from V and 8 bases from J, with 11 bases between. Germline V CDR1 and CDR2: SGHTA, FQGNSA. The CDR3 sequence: CASSLVVRAEKLFF. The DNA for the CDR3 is TGTGCCAGCAGCTTAGTTGTCAGGGCGGAAAAACTGTTTTTT. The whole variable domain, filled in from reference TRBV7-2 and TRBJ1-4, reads GAGVSQSPSNKVTEKGKDVELRCDPISGHTALYWYRQSLGQGLEFLIYFQGNSAPDKSGLPSDRFSAERTGGSVSTLTIQRTQQEDSAVYLCASSLVVRAEKLFFGSGTQLSVL.

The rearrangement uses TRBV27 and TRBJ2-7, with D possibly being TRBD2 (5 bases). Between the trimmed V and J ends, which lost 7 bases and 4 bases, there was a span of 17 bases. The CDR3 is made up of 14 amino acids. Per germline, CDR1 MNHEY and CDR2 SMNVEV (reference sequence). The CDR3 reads CASTPSGIGYEQYF. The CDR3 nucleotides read TGTGCCAGCACCCCGTCCGGGATAGGTTACGAGCAGTACTTC.

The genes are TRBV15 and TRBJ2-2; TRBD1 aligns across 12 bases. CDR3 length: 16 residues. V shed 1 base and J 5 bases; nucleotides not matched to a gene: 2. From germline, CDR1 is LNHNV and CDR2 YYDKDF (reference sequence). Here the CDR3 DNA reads TGTGCCACCAGCAGAGCGGGACAGGGGGCGACCGGGGAGCTGTTTTTT. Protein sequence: CATSRAGQGATGELFF.

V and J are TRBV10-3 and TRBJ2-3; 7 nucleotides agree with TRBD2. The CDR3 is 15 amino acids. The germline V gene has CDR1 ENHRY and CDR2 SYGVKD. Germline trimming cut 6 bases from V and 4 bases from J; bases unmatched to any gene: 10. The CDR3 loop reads CAIRGGGAGADTQYF. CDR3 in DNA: TGTGCCATCAGGGGGGGAGGGGCCGGCGCAGATACGCAGTATTTT.

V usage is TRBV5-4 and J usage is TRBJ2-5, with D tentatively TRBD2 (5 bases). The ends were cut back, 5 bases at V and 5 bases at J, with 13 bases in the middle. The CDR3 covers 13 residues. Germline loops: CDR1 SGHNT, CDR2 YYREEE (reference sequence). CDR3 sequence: CASREVGSETQYF. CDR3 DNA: TGTGCCAGCAGGGAGGTGGGGTCGGAGACCCAGTACTTC.

CDR3 sequence: CAWRPSGPQSYEQYF. CDR3 nucleotide sequence: TGTGCCTGGAGGCCCAGCGGGCCTCAGTCCTACGAGCAGTACTTC. The rearrangement uses TRBV30 and TRBJ2-7; the D gene is possibly TRBD2 (6 bases). This CDR3 comprises 15 residues. Germline V CDR1 and CDR2: GTSNPN, SVGIG (reference sequence). With 3 bases removed from V and 1 base from J, the gap between germline ends came to 16 bases. The full variable domain, its missing parts supplied by reference TRBV30 and TRBJ2-7, is SQTIHQWPATLVQPVGSPLSLECTVEGTSNPNLYWYRQAAGRGLQLLFYSVGIGQISSEVPQNLSASRPQDRQFILSSKKLLLSDSGFYLCAWRPSGPQSYEQYFGPGTRLTVT.

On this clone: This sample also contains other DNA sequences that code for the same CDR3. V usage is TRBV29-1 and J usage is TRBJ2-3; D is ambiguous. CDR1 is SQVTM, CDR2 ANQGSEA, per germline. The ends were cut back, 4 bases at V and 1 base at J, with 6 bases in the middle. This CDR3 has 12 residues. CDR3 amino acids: CSVGRGTDTQYF. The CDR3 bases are TGCAGCGTTGGTCGGGGCACAGATACGCAGTATTTT.